The rows below give T cell receptor beta chains drawn from one sample of a study of cytomegalovirus exposure and HLA in healthy donors. TCRdb's table, derived via immunoSEQ multiplex PCR, lists solely in-frame clones and lacks some. The sample has over 200,000 clones, about 84% seen once; the top ten hold 1% to 1.5%. Material for sequencing was PBMCs. Receptor source: a human donor in good health. CDR3s include the opening cysteine and the closing phenylalanine or tryptophan. Fields, in order: V gene, clone size, D gene, J gene, CDR3 protein, CDR3 DNA. A D gene is named only where the DNA matches it firmly. Some rows mark clone size as missing; the rest say once, few, many or name a class of expanded clone.

V gene: TRBV27; clone size: .; D gene: TRBD1; J gene: TRBJ1-1; CDR3 protein: CASSPGQGLKEAFF; CDR3 DNA: TGTGCCAGCAGTCCCGGACAGGGTCTAAAGGAAGCTTTCTTT
V gene: TRBV5-1; clone size: .; D gene: .; J gene: TRBJ2-3; CDR3 protein: CASSLYDSRDTQYF; CDR3 DNA: TGCGCCAGCAGCTTGTACGACAGCCGGGATACGCAGTATTTT
V gene: TRBV21-1; clone size: .; D gene: .; J gene: TRBJ1-1; CDR3 protein: CASSKAREGCGVHTEAFF; CDR3 DNA: TGTGCCAGCAGCAAAGCGCGGGAGGGATGTGGAGTGCACACTGAAGCTTTCTTT
V gene: TRBV30; clone size: .; D gene: TRBD1; J gene: TRBJ1-5; CDR3 protein: CAWMGQGGPNQPQHF; CDR3 DNA: TGTGCCTGGATGGGACAGGGAGGGCCAAATCAGCCCCAGCATTTT
V gene: TRBV5-1; clone size: .; D gene: TRBD1; J gene: TRBJ1-2; CDR3 protein: CASSLDRDSWYGYTF; CDR3 DNA: TGCGCCAGCAGCTTGGATCGGGACAGTTGGTATGGCTACACCTTC
V gene: TRBV15; clone size: .; D gene: .; J gene: TRBJ2-7; CDR3 protein: CATSRVSGRGAHEQYF; CDR3 DNA: TGTGCCACCAGCAGAGTGTCAGGCAGGGGCGCCCACGAGCAGTACTTC
V gene: TRBV5-4; clone size: .; D gene: .; J gene: TRBJ2-7; CDR3 protein: CASSLRVGPGGEQYF; CDR3 DNA: TGTGCCAGCAGCCTCCGGGTGGGGCCGGGTGGCGAGCAGTACTTC
V gene: TRBV5-1; clone size: .; D gene: .; J gene: TRBJ1-4; CDR3 protein: CASSRIDGNNEKLFF; CDR3 DNA: TGCGCCAGCAGCAGAATAGACGGGAATAATGAAAAACTGTTTTTT
V gene: TRBV6-4; clone size: .; D gene: .; J gene: TRBJ1-2; CDR3 protein: CASSPTLWGGGYTF; CDR3 DNA: TGTGCCAGCAGTCCCACTCTTTGGGGGGGTGGCTACACCTTC
V gene: TRBV7-2; clone size: .; D gene: TRBD2; J gene: TRBJ2-7; CDR3 protein: CASSSTSGSYEQYF; CDR3 DNA: TGTGCCAGCAGCTCGACTAGCGGGTCCTACGAGCAGTACTTC
V gene: TRBV5-4; clone size: few; D gene: TRBD2; J gene: TRBJ2-1; CDR3 protein: CASSLWGGSYNEQFF; CDR3 DNA: TGTGCCAGCAGCTTGTGGGGGGGCTCCTACAATGAGCAGTTCTTC
V gene: TRBV2; clone size: .; D gene: .; J gene: TRBJ1-2; CDR3 protein: CASSEARDREINYGYTF; CDR3 DNA: TGTGCCAGCAGTGAAGCGAGAGACAGAGAAATTAACTATGGCTACACCTTC
V gene: TRBV10-2; clone size: once; D gene: .; J gene: TRBJ1-5; CDR3 protein: CASSGGNQPQHF; CDR3 DNA: TGCGCCAGCAGCGGCGGGAATCAGCCCCAGCATTTT
V gene: TRBV7-2; clone size: .; D gene: TRBD2; J gene: TRBJ2-1; CDR3 protein: CASRRWSGGPGNEQFF; CDR3 DNA: TGTGCCAGCCGCCGTTGGTCGGGAGGGCCTGGCAATGAGCAGTTCTTC
V gene: TRBV6-1; clone size: .; D gene: .; J gene: TRBJ2-7; CDR3 protein: CASSAQGKNEQYF; CDR3 DNA: TGTGCCAGCAGTGCGCAGGGTAAGAACGAGCAGTACTTC
V gene: TRBV5-1; clone size: .; D gene: .; J gene: TRBJ1-1; CDR3 protein: CASSLGAEAFF; CDR3 DNA: TGCGCCAGCAGCCTCGGGGCTGAAGCTTTCTTT
V gene: TRBV14; clone size: .; D gene: TRBD1; J gene: TRBJ1-2; CDR3 protein: CASSPQGASGYTF; CDR3 DNA: TGTGCCAGCAGCCCGCAGGGGGCTTCTGGCTACACCTTC
V gene: TRBV28; clone size: .; D gene: TRBD1; J gene: TRBJ1-5; CDR3 protein: CASGRDRGRSQPQHF; CDR3 DNA: TGTGCCAGCGGCCGGGACAGGGGAAGAAGTCAGCCCCAGCATTTT
V gene: TRBV2; clone size: .; D gene: .; J gene: TRBJ1-1; CDR3 protein: CASRVPTGFGTEAFF; CDR3 DNA: TGTGCCAGCAGGGTACCGACAGGTTTCGGCACTGAAGCTTTCTTT
V gene: TRBV18; clone size: .; D gene: TRBD1; J gene: TRBJ2-3; CDR3 protein: CASSPRRIQGTTDTQYF; CDR3 DNA: TGTGCCAGCTCTCCCAGACGGATACAGGGGACCACAGATACGCAGTATTTT
V gene: TRBV19; clone size: .; D gene: .; J gene: TRBJ1-4; CDR3 protein: CASSRSIGNEKLFF; CDR3 DNA: TGTGCCAGTAGTCGAAGCATCGGTAATGAAAAACTGTTTTTT
V gene: TRBV30; clone size: .; D gene: .; J gene: TRBJ2-7; CDR3 protein: CAWSGGRRSSYEQYF; CDR3 DNA: TGTGCCTGGAGCGGAGGTAGAAGGTCCTCCTACGAGCAGTACTTC
V gene: TRBV7-9; clone size: .; D gene: TRBD2; J gene: TRBJ2-2; CDR3 protein: CASSPGLAGVRTGELFF; CDR3 DNA: TGTGCCAGCAGCCCAGGACTAGCGGGAGTAAGGACCGGGGAGCTGTTTTTT
V gene: TRBV9; clone size: .; D gene: TRBD2; J gene: TRBJ2-5; CDR3 protein: CASSVGPTSGRIGETQYF; CDR3 DNA: TGTGCCAGCAGCGTAGGACCCACTAGCGGGAGGATTGGAGAGACCCAGTACTTC
V gene: TRBV5-1; clone size: .; D gene: .; J gene: TRBJ2-7; CDR3 protein: CASSSGGLAYEQYF; CDR3 DNA: TGCGCCAGCAGCTCGGGGGGCCTCGCCTACGAGCAGTACTTT
V gene: TRBV7-8; clone size: few; D gene: TRBD1; J gene: TRBJ2-6; CDR3 protein: CASSSTGAGANVLTF; CDR3 DNA: TGTGCCAGCAGCTCAACAGGGGCTGGGGCCAACGTCCTGACTTTC
V gene: TRBV7-3; clone size: .; D gene: .; J gene: TRBJ2-1; CDR3 protein: CASSLGGGRVYNEQFF; CDR3 DNA: TGTGCCAGCAGCTTGGGAGGGGGGAGAGTTTACAATGAGCAGTTCTTC
V gene: TRBV5-1; clone size: .; D gene: .; J gene: TRBJ2-4; CDR3 protein: CATPKWRGHLAKNIQYF; CDR3 DNA: TGCGCCACCCCGAAGTGGCGGGGCCATCTAGCCAAAAACATTCAGTACTTC
V gene: TRBV7-9; clone size: .; D gene: TRBD2; J gene: TRBJ2-7; CDR3 protein: CASSSGLAAGEEQYF; CDR3 DNA: TGTGCCAGCAGCTCTGGACTAGCGGCCGGGGAAGAGCAGTACTTC
V gene: TRBV5-4; clone size: .; D gene: TRBD2; J gene: TRBJ2-7; CDR3 protein: CASSLEREYYEQYF; CDR3 DNA: TGTGCCAGCAGCTTGGAGCGGGAGTACTACGAGCAGTACTTC
V gene: TRBV7-9; clone size: once; D gene: .; J gene: TRBJ2-7; CDR3 protein: CASSSTGYEQYF; CDR3 DNA: TGTGCCAGCAGCTCTACAGGGTACGAGCAGTACTTC
V gene: TRBV19; clone size: .; D gene: TRBD2; J gene: TRBJ2-1; CDR3 protein: CASSIEGRTSGYNEQFF; CDR3 DNA: TGTGCCAGTAGTATAGAAGGTCGGACTAGCGGTTACAATGAGCAGTTCTTC
V gene: TRBV11-1; clone size: .; D gene: TRBD1; J gene: TRBJ1-2; CDR3 protein: CASSPGQPNYGYTF; CDR3 DNA: TGTGCCAGCAGCCCGGGACAGCCTAACTATGGCTACACCTTC
V gene: TRBV2; clone size: .; D gene: TRBD1; J gene: TRBJ2-5; CDR3 protein: CASSRQGRAGETQYF; CDR3 DNA: TGTGCCAGCAGTAGACAGGGAAGGGCTGGAGAGACCCAGTACTTC
V gene: TRBV28; clone size: .; D gene: .; J gene: TRBJ1-1; CDR3 protein: CASSLKGVGAFF; CDR3 DNA: TGTGCCAGCAGTTTAAAGGGGGTCGGAGCTTTCTTT
V gene: TRBV7-9; clone size: .; D gene: .; J gene: TRBJ2-7; CDR3 protein: CASRPSGASNYEQYF; CDR3 DNA: TGTGCCAGCAGACCATCGGGAGCCTCTAACTACGAGCAGTACTTC
V gene: TRBV15; clone size: .; D gene: .; J gene: TRBJ2-3; CDR3 protein: CATSPQGTSTDTQYF; CDR3 DNA: TGTGCCACCAGCCCACAGGGGACTAGCACAGATACGCAGTATTTT
V gene: TRBV7-9; clone size: .; D gene: TRBD2; J gene: TRBJ2-2; CDR3 protein: CASSSTSGRSTGELFF; CDR3 DNA: TGTGCCAGCAGCTCCACTAGCGGGAGAAGCACCGGGGAGCTGTTTTTT
V gene: TRBV18; clone size: once; D gene: .; J gene: TRBJ2-7; CDR3 protein: CASSPEPYHGSAYF; CDR3 DNA: TGTGCCAGCTCACCAGAGCCCTACCACGGGAGTGCATACTTC
V gene: TRBV7-2; clone size: .; D gene: .; J gene: TRBJ1-2; CDR3 protein: CASSLEHANYGYTF; CDR3 DNA: TGTGCCAGCAGCTTAGAACACGCTAACTATGGCTACACCTTC
V gene: TRBV15; clone size: .; D gene: .; J gene: TRBJ1-5; CDR3 protein: CATQRVLDQPQHF; CDR3 DNA: TGTGCCACCCAACGAGTTTTGGATCAGCCCCAGCATTTT
V gene: TRBV9; clone size: .; D gene: .; J gene: TRBJ2-1; CDR3 protein: CASSVELEINEQFF; CDR3 DNA: TGTGCCAGCAGCGTAGAACTAGAAATAAATGAGCAGTTCTTC
V gene: TRBV10-2; clone size: .; D gene: .; J gene: TRBJ2-7; CDR3 protein: CASSIPGHQGEQYF; CDR3 DNA: TGCGCCAGCAGTATCCCGGGACACCAGGGCGAGCAGTACTTC
V gene: TRBV6-6; clone size: few; D gene: .; J gene: TRBJ2-1; CDR3 protein: CASTNVGASVF; CDR3 DNA: TGTGCCAGCACCAATGTAGGGGCCTCGGTCTTC
V gene: TRBV28; clone size: .; D gene: .; J gene: TRBJ2-2; CDR3 protein: CASSTRVSTGELFF; CDR3 DNA: TGTGCCAGCAGTACCAGGGTCAGCACCGGGGAGCTGTTTTTT
V gene: TRBV6-4; clone size: .; D gene: TRBD1; J gene: TRBJ1-1; CDR3 protein: CASSDLMGTGAYMNTEAFF; CDR3 DNA: TGTGCCAGCAGTGACCTAATGGGGACAGGAGCCTACATGAACACTGAAGCTTTCTTT
V gene: TRBV9; clone size: few; D gene: .; J gene: TRBJ2-5; CDR3 protein: CASSVGSIREETQYF; CDR3 DNA: TGTGCCAGCAGCGTAGGAAGTATCCGCGAAGAGACCCAGTACTTC
V gene: TRBV30; clone size: .; D gene: .; J gene: TRBJ2-3; CDR3 protein: CAWSLRGAQDTQYF; CDR3 DNA: TGTGCCTGGAGTCTTCGGGGAGCTCAGGATACGCAGTATTTT
V gene: TRBV6-1; clone size: .; D gene: TRBD1; J gene: TRBJ2-7; CDR3 protein: CASSERWTGKKGKAYEQYF; CDR3 DNA: TGTGCCAGCAGTGAACGGTGGACAGGGAAAAAGGGTAAGGCCTACGAGCAGTACTTC
V gene: TRBV6-1; clone size: .; D gene: .; J gene: TRBJ2-7; CDR3 protein: CASSRQGHYEQYF; CDR3 DNA: TGTGCCAGCAGTAGACAAGGACACTACGAGCAGTACTTC
V gene: TRBV18; clone size: .; D gene: TRBD2; J gene: TRBJ2-7; CDR3 protein: CASSIPSGAYEQYF; CDR3 DNA: TGTGCCAGCTCAATCCCTAGCGGGGCCTACGAGCAGTACTTC
V gene: TRBV2; clone size: .; D gene: .; J gene: TRBJ2-7; CDR3 protein: CASSDYYEQYF; CDR3 DNA: TGTGCCAGCTCAGATTACTACGAGCAGTACTTC
V gene: TRBV25-1; clone size: once; D gene: .; J gene: TRBJ1-6; CDR3 protein: CASSRDYNSPLHF; CDR3 DNA: TGTGCCAGCAGCCGGGATTATAATTCACCCCTCCACTTT
V gene: TRBV29-1; clone size: .; D gene: .; J gene: TRBJ1-2; CDR3 protein: CSVEEVREVYGYTF; CDR3 DNA: TGCAGCGTTGAAGAGGTCAGGGAGGTCTATGGCTACACCTTC
V gene: TRBV7-9; clone size: .; D gene: TRBD1; J gene: TRBJ1-4; CDR3 protein: CASSLRGQGSEKLFF; CDR3 DNA: TGTGCCAGCAGCTTGCGGGGACAGGGTTCAGAAAAACTGTTTTTT
V gene: TRBV27; clone size: .; D gene: .; J gene: TRBJ2-7; CDR3 protein: CASTPQGRAPLGQYF; CDR3 DNA: TGTGCCAGCACCCCCCAGGGCAGGGCCCCCCTGGGGCAGTATTTC
V gene: TRBV29-1; clone size: few; D gene: .; J gene: TRBJ1-1; CDR3 protein: CSVSNRELSTEAFF; CDR3 DNA: TGCAGCGTCTCCAACAGGGAGTTAAGCACTGAAGCTTTCTTT
V gene: TRBV5-1; clone size: .; D gene: .; J gene: TRBJ2-7; CDR3 protein: CASSLGGLSSYEQYF; CDR3 DNA: TGCGCCAGCAGCTTGGGGGGCCTAAGCTCCTACGAGCAGTACTTC
V gene: TRBV25-1; clone size: .; D gene: .; J gene: TRBJ1-5; CDR3 protein: CASSGGQWGLSNQPQHF; CDR3 DNA: TGTGCCAGCAGTGGGGGTCAGTGGGGGCTTAGCAATCAGCCCCAGCATTTT
V gene: TRBV5-5; clone size: .; D gene: TRBD2; J gene: TRBJ2-7; CDR3 protein: CASSRIFSGRAVTYEQYF; CDR3 DNA: TGTGCCAGCAGCCGAATTTTCAGCGGGAGGGCCGTAACCTACGAGCAGTACTTC